The T cell receptor beta chain described here comes from a study of identical twins listed by TCRdb under 2016. Context from the whole study: To test whether fetal clonotypes persist, the study used deep sequencing on TCR alpha and beta repertoires from monozygotic twins, unrelated adults of various ages, and cord blood. Replicate twin experiments were performed at different times using different library preparation protocols to rule out contamination.

Every donor in the study was a healthy Caucasian. Three pairs of female monozygotic twins, all aged 18 to 29 years, made up the twin cohort. Peripheral blood mononuclear cells were used as the source from which RNA for TCR libraries was isolated. The receptor library was made with 5' RACE. These reads were obtained on an Illumina HiSeq 2000. Template switching introduced a universal primer binding site; the final cDNA contained a unique molecular identifier, enabling accurate counting of TCR cDNA molecules. Specific primers in the conserved constant-segment region were used to synthesize first-strand cDNA for the TCR alpha and beta chains. Each cDNA library was double barcoded, with a SMART-Mk sample barcode plus Illumina barcodes, to control for contamination. TruSeq adapter sequences along with Illumina sample barcodes were introduced in two successive PCR steps. Sequencing of the TCR alpha and beta cDNA libraries was done on the Illumina HiSeq platform using custom primers. The authors' analysis ran thus. Unique molecular identifiers were extracted from raw reads with MiGEC, and CDR3 positions were determined with MiXCR. For each individual, recombination models were inferred using an EM algorithm with the repgenHMM and IGoR tools. Shared clonotypes were analyzed with the tcR package in R, and sharing was normalized by the product of cloneset sizes. To study raw recombination free of thymic and clonal selection effects, out-of-frame nonproductive sequences were analyzed. TCRdb's own reprocessing of the public reads used fastp at Q25 and MiXCR and kept productive beta chains. Duplicate CDR3 protein sequences are folded into a single record with the most common DNA and genes. The V and J calls were determined by TCRdb, not by the authors. Within this sample are hundreds of thousands of distinct CDR3 sequences, with 8.5% to 9.5% of them counted one time only. Jointly, the top ten make up 0.75% to 1% of the sample.

Findings and caveats that apply to the study as a whole: In monozygotic twins, recombination models systematically underestimated out-of-frame TCR alpha sharing, but the models matched the sharing seen between unrelated individuals. Excess twin sharing in beta out-of-frame sequences was weaker because fewer shared sequences lowered the signal-to-noise ratio. Compared with coincidental sharing between unrelated individuals, out-of-frame TCR alpha sequences shared between twins showed an excess of sequences with low generation probability. Abundant cord blood beta clonotypes carried fewer insertions; young adult naive repertoires showed a weaker similar trend, while memory repertoires showed none. Because the same donors could not be followed over many years, the conclusions depended on cross-sectional statistical analysis. Invariant T cells such as MAIT and iNKT could partly confound zero-insertion analyses, though diverse VJ usage argued against this for most clonotypes.

V and J are trimmed by 1 base and 8 bases, and the gene matches miss 7 bases of the junction. Inclusive of the bounding cysteine and phenylalanine, the CDR3 is 14 residues long. Only the CDR3 portion is preserved as DNA: 42 bases, with reading frame beginning at the first base. According to the germline V gene (reference sequence), CDR1 reads DFQATT and CDR2 reads SNEGSKA. Turning to this clonotype: The target of this receptor is not known. Base qualities are missing; no much larger clone stands one base away.

These data were also filed under a second study, of yellow fever vaccine responses in identical twins. As the second publication notes: The authors reported that the T cell response to vaccination in identical twins appeared partly convergent and partly personalized. In the study, vaccine-responding T cell clones were precisely tracked in identical twins.

Sequenced material: PBMCs. The chain is made from TRBV20-1 and TRBJ1-1; TRBD1 fits 10 bases in the junction. This TCR was recovered from a woman between 18 and 30 years old in good health. DNA sequence: TGCAGTGCTAGAGTCCCGGGACAGGGGCAGGAAGCTTTCTTT. Its protein reads: CSARVPGQGQEAFF.